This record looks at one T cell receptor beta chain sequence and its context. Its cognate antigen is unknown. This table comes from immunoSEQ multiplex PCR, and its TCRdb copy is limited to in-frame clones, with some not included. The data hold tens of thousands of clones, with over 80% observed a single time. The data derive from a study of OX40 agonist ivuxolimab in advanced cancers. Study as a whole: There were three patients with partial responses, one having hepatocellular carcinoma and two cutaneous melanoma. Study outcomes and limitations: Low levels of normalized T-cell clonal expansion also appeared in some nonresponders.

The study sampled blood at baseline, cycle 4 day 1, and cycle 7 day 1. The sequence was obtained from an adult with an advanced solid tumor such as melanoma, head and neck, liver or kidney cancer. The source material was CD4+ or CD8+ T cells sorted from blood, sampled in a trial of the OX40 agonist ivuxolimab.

This CDR3 reads CASSSAGGSTDTQYF. The CDR3 DNA is TGTGCCAGCAGCTCCGCGGGGGGTAGCACAGATACGCAGTATTTT. This rearrangement joins TRBV7-7 to TRBJ2-3; 8 bases fit TRBD2. The CDR3 spans 15 residues. V shed 4 bases and J 0 bases; nucleotides not matched to a gene: 3. CDR1 is SSHAT, CDR2 FNYEAQ, per germline (reference sequence). Full variable domain (rest looked up from reference TRBV7-7 and TRBJ2-3): GAGVSQSPRYKVTKRGQDVTLRCDPISSHATLYWYQQALGQGPEFLTYFNYEAQPDKSGLPSDRFSAERPEGSISTLTIQRTEQRDSAMYRCASSSAGGSTDTQYFGPGTRLTVL.